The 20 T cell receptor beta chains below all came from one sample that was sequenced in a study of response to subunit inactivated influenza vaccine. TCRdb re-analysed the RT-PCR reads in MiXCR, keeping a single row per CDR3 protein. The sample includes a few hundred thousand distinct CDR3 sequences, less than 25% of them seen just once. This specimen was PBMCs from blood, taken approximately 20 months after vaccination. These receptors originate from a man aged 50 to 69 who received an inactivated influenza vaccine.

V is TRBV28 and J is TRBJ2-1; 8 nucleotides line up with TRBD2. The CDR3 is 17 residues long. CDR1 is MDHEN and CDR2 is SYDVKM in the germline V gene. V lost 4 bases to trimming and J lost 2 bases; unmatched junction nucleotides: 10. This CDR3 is CASSYPTGGSTYNEQFF. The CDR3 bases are TGTGCCAGCAGTTACCCGACGGGAGGGAGCACCTACAATGAGCAGTTCTTC.

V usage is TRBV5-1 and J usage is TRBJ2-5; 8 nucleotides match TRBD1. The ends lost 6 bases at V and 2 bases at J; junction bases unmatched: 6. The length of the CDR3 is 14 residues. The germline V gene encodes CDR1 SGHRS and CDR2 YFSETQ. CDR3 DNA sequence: TGCGCCAGCACCTACAGGGGGAAACAAGAGACCCAGTACTTC. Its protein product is CASTYRGKQETQYF. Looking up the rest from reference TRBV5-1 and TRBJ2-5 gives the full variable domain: KAGVTQTPRYLIKTRGQQVTLSCSPISGHRSVSWYQQTPGQGLQFLFEYFSETQRNKGNFPGRFSGRQFSNSRSEMNVSTLELGDSALYLCASTYRGKQETQYFGPGTRLLVL.

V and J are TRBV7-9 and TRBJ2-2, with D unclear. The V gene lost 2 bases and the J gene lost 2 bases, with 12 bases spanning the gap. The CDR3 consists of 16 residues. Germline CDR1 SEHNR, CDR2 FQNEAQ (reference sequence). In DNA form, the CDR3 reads TGTGCCAGCAGCTTATTACGGCGGCTTAACACCGGGGAGCTGTTTTTT. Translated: CASSLLRRLNTGELFF.

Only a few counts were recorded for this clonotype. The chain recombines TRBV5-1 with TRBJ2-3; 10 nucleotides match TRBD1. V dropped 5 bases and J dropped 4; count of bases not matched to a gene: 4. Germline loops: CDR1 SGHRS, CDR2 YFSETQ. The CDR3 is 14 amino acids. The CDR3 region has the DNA TGCGCCAGCAGTCGGGACAGGGGCGCAGATACGCAGTATTTT. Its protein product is CASSRDRGADTQYF.

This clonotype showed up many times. This chain's CDR3 is CASRHYAGGNTIYF. Here the CDR3 DNA reads TGTGCCAGCAGGCACTACGCCGGGGGGAACACCATATATTTT. This sequence joins TRBV12-3 or TRBV12-4 and TRBJ1-3; D is possibly TRBD1 (5 bases). The CDR3 extends over 14 amino acids. Trimming removed 6 bases from V and 7 bases from J, with 16 bases in between.

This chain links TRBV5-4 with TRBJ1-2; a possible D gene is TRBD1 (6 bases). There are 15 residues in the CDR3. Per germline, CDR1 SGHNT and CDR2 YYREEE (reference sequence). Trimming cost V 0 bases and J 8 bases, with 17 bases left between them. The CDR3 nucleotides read TGTGCCAGCAGCTTGGGGGGGCCGGGACGAGGGGGCTACACCTTC. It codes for CASSLGGPGRGGYTF. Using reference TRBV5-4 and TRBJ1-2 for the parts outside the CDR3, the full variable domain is ETGVTQSPTHLIKTRGQQVTLRCSSQSGHNTVSWYQQALGQGPQFIFQYYREEENGRGNFPPRFSGLQFPNYSSELNVNALELDDSALYLCASSLGGPGRGGYTFGSGTRLTVV.

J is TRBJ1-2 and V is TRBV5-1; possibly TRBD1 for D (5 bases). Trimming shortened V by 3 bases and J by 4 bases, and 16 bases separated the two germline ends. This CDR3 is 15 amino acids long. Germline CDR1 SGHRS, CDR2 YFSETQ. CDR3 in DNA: TGCGCCAGCAGCTCGAGGACAAGCTCAATCTATGGCTACACCTTC. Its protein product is CASSSRTSSIYGYTF.

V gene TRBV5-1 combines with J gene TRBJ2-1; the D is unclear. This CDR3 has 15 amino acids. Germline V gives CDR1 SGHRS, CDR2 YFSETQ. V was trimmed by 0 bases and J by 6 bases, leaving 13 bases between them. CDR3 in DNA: TGCGCCAGCAGCTTGGACCCCGGAGCGCTCAATGAGCAGTTCTTC. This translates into CASSLDPGALNEQFF.

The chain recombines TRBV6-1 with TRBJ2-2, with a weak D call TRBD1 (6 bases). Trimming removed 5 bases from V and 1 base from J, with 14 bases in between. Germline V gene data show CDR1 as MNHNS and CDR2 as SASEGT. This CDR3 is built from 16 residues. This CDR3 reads CASSPHRERNTGELFF. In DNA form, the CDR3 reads TGTGCCAGCAGTCCGCACAGGGAAAGGAACACCGGGGAGCTGTTTTTT.

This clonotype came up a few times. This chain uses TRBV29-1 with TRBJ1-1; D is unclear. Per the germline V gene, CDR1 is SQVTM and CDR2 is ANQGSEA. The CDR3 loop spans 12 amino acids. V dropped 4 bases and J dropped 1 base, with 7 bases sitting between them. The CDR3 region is CSVVRSNTEAFF. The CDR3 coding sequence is TGCAGCGTTGTCAGATCGAACACTGAAGCTTTCTTT. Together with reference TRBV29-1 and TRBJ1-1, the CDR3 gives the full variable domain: SAVISQKPSRDICQRGTSLTIQCQVDSQVTMMFWYRQQPGQSLTLIATANQGSEATYESGFVIDKFPISRPNLTFSTLTVSNMSPEDSSIYLCSVVRSNTEAFFGQGTRLTVV.

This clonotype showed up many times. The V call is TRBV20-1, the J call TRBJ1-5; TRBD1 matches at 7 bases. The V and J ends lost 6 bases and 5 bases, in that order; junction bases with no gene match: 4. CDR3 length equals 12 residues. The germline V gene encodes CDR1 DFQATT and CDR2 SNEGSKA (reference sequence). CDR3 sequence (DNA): TGCAGTGCCTCGACAGGGTATCAGCCCCAGCATTTT. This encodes CSASTGYQPQHF.

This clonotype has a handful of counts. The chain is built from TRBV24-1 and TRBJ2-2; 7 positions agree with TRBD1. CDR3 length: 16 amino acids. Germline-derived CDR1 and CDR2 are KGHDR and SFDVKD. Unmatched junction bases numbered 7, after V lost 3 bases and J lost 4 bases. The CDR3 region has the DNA TGTGCCACCAGTGATCCGACAGGGCCAAGCACCGGGGAGCTGTTTTTT. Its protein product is CATSDPTGPSTGELFF.

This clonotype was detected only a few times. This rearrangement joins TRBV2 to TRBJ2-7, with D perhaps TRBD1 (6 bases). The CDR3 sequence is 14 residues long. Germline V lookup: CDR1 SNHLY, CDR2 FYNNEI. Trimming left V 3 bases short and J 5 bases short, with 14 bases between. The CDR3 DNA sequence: TGTGCCAGCAGTGATATCAGGGGTAGCAACGAGCAGTACTTC. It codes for CASSDIRGSNEQYF.

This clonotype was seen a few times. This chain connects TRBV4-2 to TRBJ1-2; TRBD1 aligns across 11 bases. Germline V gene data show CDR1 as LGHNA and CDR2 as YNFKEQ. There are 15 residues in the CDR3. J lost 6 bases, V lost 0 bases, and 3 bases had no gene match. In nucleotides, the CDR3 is TGTGCCAGCAGCCAAGAGGGGGGACAGGGGGATGGCTACACCTTC. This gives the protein CASSQEGGQGDGYTF.

This chain's CDR3 is CASSTRRQGSTYEQYF. CDR3 nucleotides: TGTGCCAGCAGCACCCGAAGACAGGGCTCGACCTACGAGCAGTACTTC. The chain combines TRBV11-2 with TRBJ2-7; TRBD1 aligns across 7 bases. Trimming cost V 5 bases and J 2 bases; bases outside gene matches: 12. Germline loops: CDR1 SGHAT, CDR2 FQNNGV. The CDR3 has 16 residues.

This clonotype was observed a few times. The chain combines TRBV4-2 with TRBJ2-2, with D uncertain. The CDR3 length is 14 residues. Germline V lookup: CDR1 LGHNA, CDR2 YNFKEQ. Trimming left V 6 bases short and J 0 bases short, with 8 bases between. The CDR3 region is CASSLQPNTGELFF. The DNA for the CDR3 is TGTGCCAGCAGTCTACAGCCGAACACCGGGGAGCTGTTTTTT.

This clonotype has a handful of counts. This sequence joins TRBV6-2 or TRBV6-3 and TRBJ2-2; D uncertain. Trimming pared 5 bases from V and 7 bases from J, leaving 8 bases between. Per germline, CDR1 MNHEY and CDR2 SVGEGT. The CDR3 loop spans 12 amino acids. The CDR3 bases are TGTGCCAGCAGTCAAAAGGTCGGGGAGCTGTTTTTT. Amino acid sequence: CASSQKVGELFF.

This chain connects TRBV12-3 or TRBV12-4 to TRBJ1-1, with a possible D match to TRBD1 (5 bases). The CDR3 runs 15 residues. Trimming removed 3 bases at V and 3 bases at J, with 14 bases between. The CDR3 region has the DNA TGTGCCAGCAGTTTCCACCAAGGGGCACACACTGAAGCTTTCTTT. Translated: CASSFHQGAHTEAFF.

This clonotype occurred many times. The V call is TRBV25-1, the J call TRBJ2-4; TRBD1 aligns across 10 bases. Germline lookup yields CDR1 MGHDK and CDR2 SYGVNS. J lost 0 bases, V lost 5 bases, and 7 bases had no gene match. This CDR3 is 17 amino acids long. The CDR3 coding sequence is TGTGCCAGCAGTACCGGGACAGGGGCTCTAGCCAAAAACATTCAGTACTTC. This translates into CASSTGTGALAKNIQYF.

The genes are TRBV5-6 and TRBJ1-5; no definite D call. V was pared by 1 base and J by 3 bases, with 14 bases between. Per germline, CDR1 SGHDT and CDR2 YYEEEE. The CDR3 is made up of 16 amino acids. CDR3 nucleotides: TGTGCCAGCAGCTTGAGGGTTACAAACTCCAATCAGCCCCAGCATTTT. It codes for CASSLRVTNSNQPQHF.